The rows below give T cell receptor beta chains drawn from one sample of a study of CD8+CD57+ T cells in acquired aplastic anemia. TCRdb passed the reads through MiXCR, listing each CDR3 protein once. This table holds 40,000 to 50,000 distinct CDR3 sequences, around 72% found once. Sample: sorted CD4+, CD8+, or CD8+CD57+ T cells (not recorded which) from PBMCs. These receptors came from a human donor in good health, serving as a control. Both conserved end residues are part of each CDR3. D genes are given only for firm matches. Clone size appears in some rows only: once, few, many, or a class for an expanded clone.

v_gene	d_gene	abundance	j_gene	len	CDR3nt	CDR3aa
TRBV12-5	.	.	TRBJ1-6	19	TGTGCTAGTGGTTTGGACCGGCGGGGGGGAGGCTCCTATAATTCACCCCTCCACTTT	CASGLDRRGGGSYNSPLHF
TRBV7-9	.	.	TRBJ1-2	13	TGTGCCAGCAGCTTAGCGCAGGCAGATGGCTACACCTTC	CASSLAQADGYTF
TRBV19	TRBD1	.	TRBJ2-7	14	TGTGCCAGTAGGCGACAGGGTTCTAACTACGAGCAGTACTTC	CASRRQGSNYEQYF
TRBV20-1	.	.	TRBJ1-2	13	TGCAGTGCTAGTGGGAGGGAGAAGAGGGGCTACACCTTC	CSASGREKRGYTF
TRBV7-8	.	.	TRBJ1-2	15	TGTGCCAGCAGCTACGAGGGACTCCTAGGAGATGGCTACACCTTC	CASSYEGLLGDGYTF
TRBV7-6	TRBD1	.	TRBJ2-7	15	TGTGCCAGCAGCCCCCGGACAGGGCTGGACTACGAGCAGTACTTC	CASSPRTGLDYEQYF
TRBV25-1	.	.	TRBJ2-6	13	TGTGCCAGCAGTGAAGAGTGGGCCAACGTCCTGACTTTC	CASSEEWANVLTF
TRBV19	TRBD1	.	TRBJ2-1	15	TGTGCCAGTAGTATGGGACAGGGAGGTGGGAATGAGCAGTTCTTC	CASSMGQGGGNEQFF
TRBV10-3	.	.	TRBJ2-7	12	TGTGCCATCAGTGGTGCCGGCTACGAGCAGTACTTC	CAISGAGYEQYF
TRBV5-1	TRBD1	.	TRBJ1-2	15	TGCGCCAGCAGCCGACAGGGGGCGCAGGGTGATGGCTACACCTTC	CASSRQGAQGDGYTF
TRBV19	.	.	TRBJ1-2	12	TGTGCCAGTAGTCGTGAGCATGGAGGCTACACCTTC	CASSREHGGYTF
TRBV24-1	.	once	TRBJ1-5	11	TGTGCCACCAAGTTGGGCCCGCCTCAGCATTTT	CATKLGPPQHF
TRBV19	.	.	TRBJ2-5	12	TGTGCCAGTGGACAGTACCAAGAGACCCAGTACTTC	CASGQYQETQYF
TRBV12-3/TRBV12-4	.	.	TRBJ1-1	14	TGTGCCAGCAGGGAAGGTAGCTGGAACACTGAAGCTTTCTTT	CASREGSWNTEAFF
TRBV15	TRBD1	.	TRBJ2-7	17	TGTGCCACCAGCAGAGAGGAAGGCGGGACAGGGGACTACGAGCAGTACTTC	CATSREEGGTGDYEQYF
TRBV2	TRBD1	many	TRBJ2-1	16	TGTGCCAGCAGTCCGACAGGGACCACAATTAATCAGGAGCAGTTCTTC	CASSPTGTTINQEQFF
TRBV10-3	.	.	TRBJ1-2	12	TGTGCCATCAGTGATGGACGGTATGGCTACACCTTC	CAISDGRYGYTF
TRBV25-1	.	.	TRBJ2-1	15	TGTGCCAGCAGTGACAGGACTACCGTTGGGAATGGGCAGTTCTTC	CASSDRTTVGNGQFF
TRBV10-3	.	.	TRBJ1-2	15	TGTGCCATCAGTGAGTGGGTAGGGGGAGAGGATGGCTACACCTTC	CAISEWVGGEDGYTF
TRBV10-3	.	.	TRBJ1-5	16	TGTGCCATCAGTGAGCGTGAGGGCACGGGAGATCAGCCCCAGCATTTT	CAISEREGTGDQPQHF
TRBV28	.	many	TRBJ2-7	16	TGTGCCAGCAGTCTCACGGGGGAGCGAAGCTCCTACGAGCAGTACTTC	CASSLTGERSSYEQYF
TRBV10-1	.	once	TRBJ1-2	13	TGCGCCAGCAGCCCGGGGCGCCTGTATGGCTACACCTTC	CASSPGRLYGYTF
TRBV7-2	.	.	TRBJ2-7	12	TGTGCCAGCTCCCTGTCTGCCTACGAGCAGTACTTC	CASSLSAYEQYF
TRBV19	.	.	TRBJ1-1	13	TGTGCCAGTAGCCAATCTACGGGCACTGAAGCTTTCTTT	CASSQSTGTEAFF
TRBV20-1	.	.	TRBJ2-5	10	TGCAGTGCTAGGGAAGAGACCCAGTACTTC	CSAREETQYF
TRBV6-5	.	.	TRBJ1-6	16	TGTGCCAGCAGTTACTCCCTCTCAGGGTCGAATTCACCCCTCCACTTT	CASSYSLSGSNSPLHF
TRBV6-4	.	.	TRBJ1-2	14	TGTGCCAGCAGTGAAAACACAGGGTCCTATGGCTACACCTTC	CASSENTGSYGYTF
TRBV12-3/TRBV12-4	.	few	TRBJ1-5	14	TGTGCCAGCAGCTTAGCGGGGAGCAATCAGCCCCAGCATTTT	CASSLAGSNQPQHF
TRBV20-1	.	.	TRBJ1-6	16	TGCAGTGCTAGACTGGACGGCGGCCTCTATAATTCACCCCTCCACTTT	CSARLDGGLYNSPLHF
TRBV24-1	.	.	TRBJ2-3	15	TGTGCCACCAGTGAAGGGGTCCCTAGCACAGATACGCAGTATTTT	CATSEGVPSTDTQYF
TRBV15	.	.	TRBJ1-6	14	TGTGCCACCACGCCTCCGGGACCTCTTTCACCCCTCCACTTT	CATTPPGPLSPLHF
TRBV15	.	.	TRBJ2-3	15	TGTGCCACCAGCAGCTTGACAGCTAGCACAGATACGCAGTATTTT	CATSSLTASTDTQYF
TRBV7-7	.	.	TRBJ2-3	13	TGTGCTAGCAGCTTAGGCCGCACAGATACGCAGTATTTT	CASSLGRTDTQYF
TRBV9	.	.	TRBJ2-5	15	TGTGCCAGCAGCGTAAGTATGGTGGATCAAGAGACCCAGTACTTC	CASSVSMVDQETQYF
TRBV29-1	.	medium-sized	TRBJ2-1	13	TGCAGCACCGGGACGGAGACCTACAATGAGCAGTTCTTC	CSTGTETYNEQFF
TRBV7-6	.	.	TRBJ1-1	14	TGTGCCAGTAGTATGGGGCATCTGAACACTGAAGCTTTCTTT	CASSMGHLNTEAFF
TRBV19	.	.	TRBJ1-6	15	TGTGCCAGTAGTAACTTGGGCGGCCTAGGATCACCCCTCCACTTT	CASSNLGGLGSPLHF
TRBV29-1	.	.	TRBJ1-1	13	TGCAGCGTTGAGCAGGGAAGGGGCACTGAAGCTTTCTTT	CSVEQGRGTEAFF
TRBV7-9	.	once	TRBJ1-6	13	TGTGCCAGCAGCTTAGCCTCGGGTCTTCCCCTCCACTTT	CASSLASGLPLHF
TRBV2	.	.	TRBJ1-6	15	TGTGCCAGCAGTGAAGGCGGCAGGCCCGATTCACCCCTCCACTTT	CASSEGGRPDSPLHF
TRBV19	.	.	TRBJ1-3	12	TGTGCCAGTAGTCCCTCTGGAAACACCATATATTTT	CASSPSGNTIYF
TRBV5-1	TRBD2	.	TRBJ2-1	15	TGCGCCAGCAGCTTGGGTCGACTAGCGGCGAATGAGCAGTTCTTC	CASSLGRLAANEQFF
TRBV6-4	TRBD2	many	TRBJ2-2	15	TGTGCCAGCAGTGACACTAGCGGGAGCACCGGGGAGCTGTTTTTT	CASSDTSGSTGELFF
TRBV19	.	.	TRBJ2-7	13	TGTGCCAGTAGGGGACGGAACTCCTACGAGCAGTACTTC	CASRGRNSYEQYF
TRBV2	.	.	TRBJ2-7	13	TGTGCCAGCAGGGCGGGACTCTTCAACGAGCAGTACTTC	CASRAGLFNEQYF
TRBV10-2	TRBD1	once	TRBJ1-2	13	TGCGCCAGCAGCGGACAGGGGGCGGAAGGCTACACCTTC	CASSGQGAEGYTF
TRBV2	TRBD2	.	TRBJ2-1	16	TGTGCCAGCAGTGACCCCGGTAGCGGGATATCCAATGAGCAGTTCTTC	CASSDPGSGISNEQFF
TRBV7-2	.	.	TRBJ2-7	13	TGTGCCAGCAGCCCTTCGACCTTTTACGAGCAGTGCTTC	CASSPSTFYEQCF
TRBV7-7	.	.	TRBJ2-3	15	TGTGCCAGCAGTTTCACGACAGGACCCACAGATACGCAGTATTTT	CASSFTTGPTDTQYF
TRBV29-1	.	.	TRBJ1-2	11	TGCAGCGTTGGGGCAGCCGATGGCTACACCTTC	CSVGAADGYTF
TRBV15	.	.	TRBJ1-1	12	TGTGCCACCAGCAGAGTCGGCAGTAAAGCTTTCTTT	CATSRVGSKAFF
TRBV19	.	.	TRBJ2-1	15	TGTGCCAGTAGGACAAACTGTTGGGGAACAAATGAACAGTTCTTC	CASRTNCWGTNEQFF
TRBV9	.	.	TRBJ1-3	16	TGTGCCAGCAGCGTAGGGGACCCGGAGGACGGAAACACCATATATTTT	CASSVGDPEDGNTIYF
TRBV24-1	.	few	TRBJ2-7	13	TGTGCCACCCAGACTCTCTCCGGCTACGAGCAGTACTTC	CATQTLSGYEQYF
TRBV24-1	.	.	TRBJ2-3	13	TGTGCCACCAGTGAACCCCCGGCAGATACGCAGTATTTT	CATSEPPADTQYF
TRBV19	.	.	TRBJ2-5	13	TGTGCCAGTAGTTACGGACGGGGAGAGACCCAGTACTTC	CASSYGRGETQYF
TRBV15	.	.	TRBJ1-1	16	TGTGCCAGCAGCCTTGCGAAACAGGCGAGCAACACTGAAGCTTTCTTT	CASSLAKQASNTEAFF